This T cell receptor (beta chain) was documented in a study of early T cells in non-severe SARS-CoV-2 infection. Across the whole study: Investigators sequenced bulk RNA drawn from unsorted whole blood, and chains remained unpaired.

cDNA molecules, individually, were tagged with unique molecular identifiers. Each CDR3 protein is one row after TCRdb ran MiXCR on the 5' RACE reads. The table includes about 71,000 distinct CDR3 sequences, roughly an eighth detected once. With 7 bases clipped from V and 6 bases from J, the junction kept 4 bases outside the gene matches. From germline, CDR1 is SGHRS and CDR2 YFSETQ. The CDR3 is made up of 13 amino acids. This clonotype turned up a few times. The TCR comes from an adult who was a healthcare worker with PCR-confirmed SARS-CoV-2 infection or an uninfected control (not recorded which). The chain couples TRBV5-1 to TRBJ1-6, with 7 bases fitting TRBD1. The sequenced sample was whole blood. CDR3 coding DNA: TGCGCCAGCGCCACAGGGGTTAATTCACCCCTCCACTTT. Amino acid sequence: CASATGVNSPLHF.